This TCR beta chain was identified in a study of graft-versus-host responses after intestinal transplantation. Study outcomes and limitations: GvH clones turned up in recipient marrow; some had shown up first in ileum or blood.

The germline V gene has CDR1 SGHTA and CDR2 FQGTGA. The CDR3 extends over 16 amino acids. Trimming stripped 5 bases from V and 3 bases from J, with 19 bases between. Assay: immunoSEQ multiplex PCR; the TCRdb copy retains only in-frame clones and omits some. There are more than 95,000 clones in the sample; 80% to 95% occur only once, and 0.17% lies in the top ten. For this clone: The antigen remains undetermined.

Sequenced material: unstimulated CD4+ T cells sorted from spleen or lymph node cells, taken before intestinal transplant. This clonotype originated in a human donor who received an intestinal transplant. This chain connects TRBV7-3 to TRBJ1-2; D is possibly TRBD1 (6 bases). The CDR3: CASSPQDSLRDYGYTF. For the CDR3, the DNA is TGTGCCAGCAGCCCGCAGGACAGCCTGCGGGACTATGGCTACACCTTC.